Listed below are T cell receptor beta chains from one sample, sequenced in a study of T cell responses to AZD1222 COVID-19 vaccine. Produced via immunoSEQ multiplex PCR; TCRdb's table is partial and in-frame only. The sample lists 130,000 or so clones, just over 85% occurring once. The source was peripheral blood, collected on day 0 of AZD1222 vaccination. Receptor source: an adult in good health. Each CDR3 is given with its conserved first and last residue. The D gene is left open where the match is weak. The size of a clone is reported for some rows only, either as once, few or many, or as a class for expanded clones.

TRBV14	NA	NA	TRBJ1-6	CASSQQVVGSSPLHF	TGTGCCAGCAGCCAACAGGTAGTCGGTTCTTCACCCCTCCACTTT
TRBV28	NA	once	TRBJ1-2	CASSLVTQSYTF	TGTGCCAGCAGTTTAGTTACGCAAAGCTACACCTTC
TRBV3-1/TRBV3-2	NA	NA	TRBJ1-1	CASSQAGF	TGTGCCAGCAGCCAAGCAGGGTTC
TRBV4-3	NA	NA	TRBJ1-6	CASSQARGMGPLHF	TGCGCCAGCAGCCAAGCTCGGGGAATGGGACCCCTCCACTTT
TRBV2	NA	NA	TRBJ2-7	CASRPTASYEQYF	TGTGCCAGCAGGCCGACAGCCTCCTACGAGCAGTACTTC
TRBV3-1/TRBV3-2	NA	few	TRBJ2-4	CASSQGSRVPAKNIQYF	TGTGCCAGCAGCCAAGGGTCCAGAGTGCCGGCCAAAAACATTCAGTACTTC
TRBV7-2	TRBD1	NA	TRBJ1-2	CASSLGTGGDYGYTF	TGTGCCAGCAGCTTAGGGACAGGGGGGGACTATGGCTACACCTTC
TRBV10-3	NA	NA	TRBJ1-1	CAISESDPPEAFF	TGTGCCATCAGTGAGTCGGACCCTCCTGAAGCTTTCTTT
TRBV11-3	TRBD1	NA	TRBJ2-2	CASSRDRVIGELFF	TGTGCCAGCAGCCGGGACAGGGTGATCGGGGAGCTGTTTTTT
TRBV6-5	TRBD1	few	TRBJ2-3	CASSTRDRGTDTQYF	TGTGCCAGCAGCACCCGGGACAGGGGAACAGATACGCAGTATTTT
TRBV5-6	NA	NA	TRBJ2-3	CASSQAHVDTQYF	TGTGCCAGCAGCCAGGCGCACGTAGATACGCAGTATTTT
TRBV28	NA	few	TRBJ1-2	CASSPGTGGYTF	TGTGCCAGCAGTCCAGGGACGGGTGGCTACACCTTC
TRBV28	NA	NA	TRBJ1-1	CASSHRAGGTRSEAFF	TGTGCCAGCAGTCATAGGGCCGGGGGAACGAGATCTGAAGCTTTCTTT
TRBV5-4	TRBD1	few	TRBJ2-7	CASSTKQGAKDEQYF	TGTGCCAGCAGCACTAAACAGGGGGCGAAAGACGAGCAGTACTTC
TRBV27	NA	once	TRBJ2-1	CASSPRTHEQFF	TGTGCCAGCAGTCCTCGCACCCATGAGCAGTTCTTC
TRBV25-1	TRBD1	NA	TRBJ2-7	CASTEDRVDEQYF	TGTGCCAGCACCGAGGACAGGGTTGACGAGCAGTACTTC
TRBV2	NA	few	TRBJ2-7	CASSEATGITYEQYF	TGTGCCAGCAGTGAAGCAACGGGAATCACCTACGAGCAGTACTTC
TRBV19	NA	NA	TRBJ1-2	CASKPGQSYGYTF	TGTGCCAGTAAACCCGGACAATCCTATGGCTACACCTTC